The TCR beta chain described here comes from a study of tumor and adjacent non-tumor tissue in lung cancer. This sample's RNA came from whole unsorted tissue. A modified ARM-PCR protocol with three rounds of nested PCR amplified TCRbeta. Using its own MiXCR run on the multiplex PCR reads, TCRdb lists one record per CDR3 protein. This sample carries 200,000 to 250,000 distinct CDR3 sequences, 71% of them seen once, and the ten largest clones take roughly a quarter. The sequenced sample consisted of lung tumor tissue. The source is a man in his sixties with non-small cell lung cancer.

The CDR3 reads CANNTEELDTQYF. The CDR3 coding sequence is TGTGCCAACAATACTGAAGAGCTAGATACGCAGTATTTT. V usage is TRBV28 and J usage is TRBJ2-3; D ambiguous. From germline, CDR1 is MDHEN and CDR2 SYDVKM. The CDR3 spans 13 residues. V dropped 10 bases and J dropped 5 bases, with 16 bases sitting between them.